This is a list of T cell receptor beta chains from one sample in a study of T cell clonotyping in hematopoietic cell transplantation. Sequencing was performed with immunoSEQ multiplex PCR; in TCRdb, only in-frame clones are kept and a portion is missing. The repertoire has about 16,000 clones, 80% to 90% of them found once; the top ten carry around 4.4%. The sequenced sample consisted of peripheral blood mononuclear cells. The receptors were sampled from a woman between 40 and 50 years old in good health. Some clones in this sample may be carry-over from other donors' samples. The CDR3 runs from the conserved cysteine through the conserved F or W. A D gene is named only where the DNA matches it firmly. Some rows mark clone size as missing; the rest say once, few, many or name a class of expanded clone.

j_call d_call clone_size v_call cdr3_aa cdr3_nt
TRBJ2-5 TRBD1 - TRBV7-9 CATISRTGVETQYF TGTGCCACCATATCGAGAACAGGGGTTGAGACCCAGTACTTC
TRBJ2-3 TRBD1 few TRBV19 CASSATGFADTQYF TGTGCCAGTAGTGCGACAGGGTTCGCAGATACGCAGTATTTT
TRBJ2-3 - - TRBV5-1 CASSYRGDDTQYF TGCGCCAGCAGCTACCGGGGAGACGATACGCAGTATTTT
TRBJ2-2 - - TRBV6-5 CASSFSEFTGELFF TGTGCCAGCAGTTTCAGCGAATTTACCGGGGAGCTGTTTTTT
TRBJ2-3 - - TRBV28 CASSQVPEDTQYF TGTGCCAGCAGTCAAGTACCCGAGGATACGCAGTATTTT
TRBJ1-2 - - TRBV29-1 CSVEAELYGYTF TGCAGCGTTGAAGCAGAGCTCTATGGCTACACCTTC
TRBJ1-2 TRBD1 - TRBV9 CASSVGLAGQGANYGYTF TGTGCCAGCAGCGTAGGGCTGGCCGGACAGGGGGCTAACTATGGCTACACCTTC
TRBJ1-1 - - TRBV6-4 CASSDIPNTEAFF TGTGCCAGCAGTGACATCCCGAACACTGAAGCTTTCTTT
TRBJ2-7 - - TRBV10-3 CAISESGQSAYEQYF TGTGCCATCAGTGAGTCTGGACAGTCCGCCTACGAGCAGTACTTC
TRBJ1-4 - - TRBV4-3 CASSQGGGTGNEKLFF TGCGCCAGCAGCCAAGGGGGAGGGACGGGTAATGAAAAACTGTTTTTT
TRBJ2-7 TRBD2 - TRBV5-1 CASHGTSGIYEQYF TGCGCCAGCCACGGGACTAGCGGGATCTACGAGCAGTACTTC
TRBJ2-2 - - TRBV2 CASSEALPGVHTGELFF TGTGCCAGCAGTGAAGCGCTTCCCGGGGTCCACACCGGGGAGCTGTTTTTT
TRBJ2-7 - - TRBV21-1 CASSKDPGGPYEQYF TGTGCCAGCAGCAAAGATCCAGGAGGCCCCTACGAGCAGTACTTC
TRBJ2-7 TRBD1 medium-sized TRBV10-3 CAIGQGSPPPLEQYF TGTGCCATAGGACAGGGTTCTCCCCCGCCTCTCGAGCAGTACTTC
TRBJ2-7 TRBD1 - TRBV2 CAIASLGQGSDEQYF TGTGCCATCGCAAGCCTGGGACAGGGGTCGGACGAGCAGTACTTC
TRBJ2-1 TRBD2 - TRBV6-6 CASSSSSGRGNEQFF TGTGCCAGCAGTTCCTCTAGCGGGAGGGGGAATGAGCAGTTCTTC
TRBJ2-7 - - TRBV6-6 CASSPVEAGEQYF TGTGCCAGCAGCCCTGTGGAGGCGGGCGAGCAGTACTTC
TRBJ1-2 - - TRBV11-1 CASSGGLYGYTF TGTGCCAGCAGCGGGGGGCTCTATGGCTACACCTTC
TRBJ2-7 - - TRBV9 CASSVSPRAEQYF TGTGCCAGCAGCGTATCTCCCAGGGCCGAGCAGTACTTC
TRBJ1-2 - - TRBV30 CAWSVQAGSASYTF TGTGCCTGGAGTGTACAGGCAGGAAGTGCAAGCTACACCTTC
TRBJ1-1 TRBD1 - TRBV30 CAGSVGQTGAFF TGTGCCGGATCGGTGGGACAGACAGGAGCTTTCTTT
TRBJ2-7 TRBD2 - TRBV5-1 CASSSGQGGLAGPEQYF TGCGCCAGCAGCTCCGGACAGGGCGGACTAGCGGGACCCGAGCAGTACTTC
TRBJ1-1 - - TRBV6-5 CASSPDIGTGAFF TGTGCCAGCAGCCCAGACATTGGGACCGGAGCTTTCTTT
TRBJ2-5 TRBD1 - TRBV5-1 CASSLGGTGGETQYF TGCGCCAGCAGCTTGGGAGGGACAGGGGGAGAGACCCAGTACTTC
TRBJ2-3 - - TRBV19 CASSMVPGATQYF TGTGCCAGTAGTATGGTGCCGGGAGCTACGCAGTATTTT
TRBJ1-3 - few TRBV4-1 CASSQERGAGNTIYF TGCGCCAGCAGCCAAGAGAGGGGGGCTGGAAACACCATATATTTT
TRBJ2-5 TRBD2 - TRBV28 CASSMTSGRAETQYF TGTGCCAGCAGTATGACTAGCGGGAGGGCCGAGACCCAGTACTTC
TRBJ2-1 - - TRBV28 CASSSHGGRGNEQFF TGTGCCAGCAGCTCCCATGGTGGGAGAGGCAATGAGCAGTTCTTC
TRBJ2-1 - - TRBV11-2 CASSLASRGGYNEQFF TGTGCCAGCAGCTTAGCGTCCCGGGGAGGCTACAATGAGCAGTTCTTC
TRBJ2-2 - - TRBV6-5 CASSYYPPPGTGELFF TGTGCCAGCAGTTACTATCCCCCGCCGGGCACCGGGGAGCTGTTTTTT